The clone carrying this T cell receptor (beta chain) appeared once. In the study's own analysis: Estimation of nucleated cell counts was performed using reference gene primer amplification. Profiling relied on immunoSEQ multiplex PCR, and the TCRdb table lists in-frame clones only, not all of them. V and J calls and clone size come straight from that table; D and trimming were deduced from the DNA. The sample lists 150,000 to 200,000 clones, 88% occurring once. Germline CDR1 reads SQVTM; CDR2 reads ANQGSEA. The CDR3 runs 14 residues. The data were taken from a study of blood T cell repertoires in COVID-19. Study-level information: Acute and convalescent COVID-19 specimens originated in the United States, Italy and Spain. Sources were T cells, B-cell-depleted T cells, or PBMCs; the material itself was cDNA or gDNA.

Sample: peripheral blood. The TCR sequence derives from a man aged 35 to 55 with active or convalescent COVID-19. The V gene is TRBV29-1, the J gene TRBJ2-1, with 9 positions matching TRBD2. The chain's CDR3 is CRGAGGGDFGEQFF. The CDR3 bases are TGCAGGGGAGCGGGAGGCGGGGATTTCGGTGAGCAGTTCTTC.